The 17 T cell receptor beta chains below all came from one sample that was sequenced in a study of blood T cell repertoires in COVID-19. Profiled with immunoSEQ multiplex PCR; TCRdb holds only in-frame clones, not every one. The data contain 150,000 to 200,000 clones, 65% to 85% of them singletons. Sequencing was done on a sample of PBMCs or T cells enriched from blood (not recorded which). These receptor sequences come from an older man who had been exposed to COVID-19.

The CDR3 nucleotides read TGTGCCAGCAGTGGGACAGGGGGTTATCAGCCCCAGCATTTT. It yields the protein CASSGTGGYQPQHF. The V and J genes are TRBV27 and TRBJ1-5; 11 positions match TRBD1. The trim removed 5 bases at V and 5 bases at J, leaving 2 bases unmatched. There are 14 residues in the CDR3. Germline-derived CDR1 and CDR2 are MNHEY and SMNVEV (reference sequence).

This clone was picked up one time. The chain joins TRBV3-1 (or the pseudogene TRBV3-2) to TRBJ1-2; D uncertain. The germline gives CDR1 LGHDT, CDR2 YNNKEL (reference sequence). V shed 0 bases and J shed 8 bases, with 10 bases lying between them. The CDR3 has 13 residues. Here the CDR3 reads CASSQDGRVGYTF. The CDR3 nucleotides are TGTGCCAGCAGCCAAGATGGGAGGGTCGGCTACACCTTC.

The rearrangement links TRBV6-6 to TRBJ2-2; 8 bases agree with TRBD1. CDR1 is MNHNY and CDR2 is SVGAGI in the germline V gene (reference sequence). CDR3 length: 15 amino acids. The junction had 7 bases not matched to a gene; V was cut back by 5 bases and J by 5 bases. In DNA form, the CDR3 reads TGTGCCAGCAGTACCGGACAGGGTAAAACCGGGGAGCTGTTTTTT. This gives the protein CASSTGQGKTGELFF.

The chain is built from TRBV28 and TRBJ2-3; tentatively, D is TRBD2 (7 bases). Trimming pared 5 bases from V and 11 bases from J, leaving 20 bases between. Germline CDR1 MDHEN, CDR2 SYDVKM. The CDR3 has 14 amino acids. The CDR3 nucleotides are TGTGCCAGCAGTGGGGGGGACTACAGGGTCAGGCAGTATTTT. Translation gives CASSGGDYRVRQYF.

This clone has only one observation. The CDR3 region has the DNA TGTGCCAGCAGCCCCGATAGGACAGGGAGGGAAGAGACCCAGTACTTC. Amino acid sequence: CASSPDRTGREETQYF. The V and J genes are TRBV3-1 (or the pseudogene TRBV3-2) and TRBJ2-5; perhaps TRBD1 as D (8 bases). The CDR3 is 16 residues long. Per the germline V gene, CDR1 is LGHDT and CDR2 is YNNKEL (reference sequence). Deletions cut 4 bases from V and 3 bases from J, with 18 bases between.

The gene calls are TRBV6-2 or TRBV6-3 and TRBJ2-7, with D maybe TRBD2 (7 bases). The ends were cut back, 1 base at V and 1 base at J, with 11 bases in the middle. Germline V lookup: CDR1 MNHEY, CDR2 SVGEGT. The CDR3 runs to 15 residues. CDR3 sequence reads: CASSYFAGASYEQYF. The CDR3, as DNA: TGTGCCAGCAGTTACTTCGCGGGGGCGTCCTACGAGCAGTACTTC.

The chain is built from TRBV23-1 and TRBJ2-7; D remains ambiguous. TRBV23-1 is reported as an ORF; its role is uncertain. Trimming removed 6 bases at V and 2 bases at J, with 20 bases between. CDR3 size: 16 residues. This chain's CDR3 is CASSPIKRLLTYEQYF. The CDR3 DNA reads as TGCGCCAGCAGCCCAATCAAGAGACTCCTCACCTACGAGCAGTACTTC.

The chain combines TRBV19 with TRBJ2-1; D ambiguous. The CDR3 spans 16 residues. V dropped 0 bases and J dropped 0 bases, with 9 bases sitting between them. CDR1 LNHDA and CDR2 SQIVND come from the germline V gene (reference sequence). CDR3 protein: CASSIEGPSSYNEQFF. The CDR3 DNA reads TGTGCCAGTAGTATAGAGGGCCCTTCCTCCTACAATGAGCAGTTCTTC.

CDR3 nucleotides: TGTGCCAGCAGCCCGCTGGGTCGCCGAGGGGAAAAACTGTTTTTT. Its protein is CASSPLGRRGEKLFF. V and J are TRBV14 and TRBJ1-4; the D is unclear. The CDR3 spans 15 residues. Germline lookup yields CDR1 SGHDN and CDR2 FVKESK. Trimming removed 4 bases at V and 8 bases at J, with 17 bases between.

V usage is TRBV28 and J usage is TRBJ2-2, with D possibly matching TRBD2 (5 bases). Germline lookup yields CDR1 MDHEN and CDR2 SYDVKM. The CDR3 has 15 amino acids. Trimming took 4 bases from V and 0 from J, leaving 9 bases between them. This CDR3 reads CASSSPGTNTGELFF. For the CDR3, the DNA is TGTGCCAGCAGTTCCCCCGGGACGAACACCGGGGAGCTGTTTTTT.

The chain has TRBV29-1 and TRBJ1-2; 8 bases are a match to TRBD1. The CDR3 is 12 residues long. Germline V gene lookup returns CDR1 SQVTM and CDR2 ANQGSEA. The V and J ends lost 7 bases and 5 bases, in that order; junction bases with no gene match: 6. The CDR3 DNA reads as TGCAGCGCCGGACAGGGTTTGTATGGCTACACCTTC. Translated: CSAGQGLYGYTF.

V usage is TRBV10-3 and J usage is TRBJ1-5, with 7 positions matching TRBD1. The CDR3 extends over 15 amino acids. Germline V lookup: CDR1 ENHRY, CDR2 SYGVKD. With V trimmed by 7 bases and J by 1 base, 7 bases remained unmatched. The CDR3 DNA sequence: TGTGCCATCAAGACGACAGGGTTAAGCAATCAGCCCCAGCATTTT. Its translation is CAIKTTGLSNQPQHF.

This clone was seen more than once but under ten times. CDR3: CASSARSSLKNIQYF. The CDR3, as DNA: TGTGCCAGCAGCGCCCGGTCTTCTCTCAAAAACATTCAGTACTTC. This chain uses TRBV11-2 with TRBJ2-4; D gene unclear. The V gene's germline CDR1 is SGHAT and CDR2 FQNNGV. Between the trimmed V and J ends, which lost 5 bases and 3 bases, there was a span of 14 bases. This CDR3 has 15 residues.

The CDR3 loop is CASSDMGQGYEQYF. Here the CDR3 DNA reads TGTGCCAGCAGTGATATGGGACAGGGGTACGAGCAGTACTTC. The rearrangement uses TRBV2 and TRBJ2-7, with 10 bases aligning to TRBD1. Losses at the gene ends were 3 bases for V and 4 bases for J; bases not matched to a gene: 3. Germline-derived CDR1 and CDR2 are SNHLY and FYNNEI. CDR3 length equals 14 residues.

The chain uses TRBV3-1 (or the pseudogene TRBV3-2) and TRBJ1-2; tentatively, D is TRBD1 (5 bases). This CDR3 region has 14 residues. Per germline, CDR1 LGHDT and CDR2 YNNKEL (reference sequence). Trimming removed 5 bases from V and 5 bases from J, with 15 bases in between. As DNA, the CDR3 is TGTGCCAGCAGCAGGACAACCATTAGTTATGGCTACACCTTC. Its protein product is CASSRTTISYGYTF.

The chain is built from TRBV3-1 (or the pseudogene TRBV3-2) and TRBJ1-5, with TRBD1 as a possible D gene (6 bases). This CDR3 has 17 residues. Trimming stripped 1 base from V and 4 bases from J, with 17 bases between. CDR1 LGHDT and CDR2 YNNKEL come from the germline V gene (reference sequence). The CDR3 sequence: CASSQARTGIRNQPQHF. CDR3 in DNA: TGTGCCAGCAGCCAAGCGAGAACAGGGATTCGGAATCAGCCCCAGCATTTT.

The chain employs TRBV7-3 and TRBJ1-6; 7 positions match TRBD1. V lost 5 bases, J lost 9 bases, and 7 bases stayed unmatched. Germline V gene sequence: CDR1 SGHTA, CDR2 FQGTGA. This CDR3 has 14 amino acids. The CDR3, as DNA: TGTGCCAGCAGCCAGACAGGGATGACTTCACCCCTCCACTTT. Translating gives CASSQTGMTSPLHF.